This passage covers 23 T cell receptor beta chains from one sample sequenced in a study of blood T cell repertoires in COVID-19. Using immunoSEQ multiplex PCR, the repertoire was profiled, and TCRdb retains in-frame clones only, with some absent. The repertoire holds 200,000 to 300,000 clones, with about 87% as singletons. Specimen: peripheral blood. Every receptor here comes from a woman in her 40s with acute or convalescent COVID-19.

The chain is built from TRBV18 and TRBJ2-1; 9 bases are shared with TRBD1. Per the germline V gene, CDR1 is KGHSH and CDR2 is LQKENI. The CDR3 is made up of 17 amino acids. Losses at the gene ends were 4 bases for V and 4 bases for J; bases not matched to a gene: 11. The CDR3 region is CASSLLRGTGPYNEQFF. CDR3 coding DNA: TGTGCCAGCTCACTACTCCGCGGGACAGGGCCGTACAATGAGCAGTTCTTC.

The chain employs TRBV19 and TRBJ1-1; the D is unclear. V dropped 4 bases and J dropped 1 base, with 4 bases sitting between them. There are 12 residues in the CDR3. CDR1 and CDR2 (germline): LNHDA, SQIVND (reference sequence). The CDR3 protein is CASSKRNTEAFF. The CDR3 DNA reads as TGTGCCAGTAGTAAGAGGAACACTGAAGCTTTCTTT. The full variable domain, in which reference TRBV19 and TRBJ1-1 provide the parts outside the CDR3, is DGGITQSPKYLFRKEGQNVTLSCEQNLNHDAMYWYRQDPGQGLRLIYYSQIVNDFQKGDIAEGYSVSREKKESFPLTVTSAQKNPTAFYLCASSKRNTEAFFGQGTRLTVV.

The chain employs TRBV5-1 and TRBJ2-2; D is unclear. Germline V gene lookup returns CDR1 SGHRS and CDR2 YFSETQ. V was cut by 1 base and J by 6 bases, with 10 bases left in between. This CDR3 has 14 amino acids. Here the CDR3 DNA reads TGCGCCAGCAGCTTGTCGCCGGGTCCCGGGGAGCTGTTTTTT. Its translation is CASSLSPGPGELFF.

V gene TRBV11-2 combines with J gene TRBJ2-2; 10 bases are shared with TRBD2. The CDR3 extends over 15 amino acids. Germline-derived CDR1 and CDR2 are SGHAT and FQNNGV. Trimming took 1 base from V and 5 from J; bases not matched to a gene: 1. The CDR3 loop is CASSLAAGGTGELFF. CDR3 bases: TGTGCCAGCAGCTTAGCAGCGGGGGGGACCGGGGAGCTGTTTTTT.

The chain joins TRBV6-5 to TRBJ2-7, with D maybe TRBD2 (6 bases). Germline V CDR1 and CDR2: MNHEY, SVGAGI. The germline V and J ends were trimmed by 10 bases and 5 bases, with 18 bases remaining between them. The CDR3 is made up of 13 amino acids. CDR3 in amino acids: CATKQEGWDEQYV. DNA of the CDR3: TGTGCCACCAAACAGGAGGGATGGGACGAGCAGTACGTC.

The chain has TRBV5-1 and TRBJ2-5; D is perhaps TRBD2 (6 bases). V lost 4 bases and J 5 bases, leaving 18 bases between the germline ends. The germline V gene has CDR1 SGHRS and CDR2 YFSETQ. The CDR3 sequence is 15 residues long. The CDR3 spells CASSHLTRHVETQYF. CDR3 bases: TGCGCCAGCAGCCATTTGACTAGACATGTTGAGACCCAGTACTTC.

The chain combines TRBV16 with TRBJ1-1, with D tentatively TRBD1 (5 bases). Germline CDR1 is KGHSY and CDR2 is FQNENV. V was shortened by 2 bases and J by 4 bases, with 17 bases between the two germline ends. The CDR3 is 16 amino acids. The CDR3 DNA sequence: TGTGCCAGCAGCCAAGCACGAGGGCCCGGGGGCACTGAAGCTTTCTTT. Its translation is CASSQARGPGGTEAFF.

The rearrangement joins TRBV11-2 to TRBJ2-7, with TRBD2 matching 10 bases. Per germline, CDR1 SGHAT and CDR2 FQNNGV. The length of the CDR3 is 16 residues. Trimming cost V 5 bases and J 5 bases; bases outside gene matches: 12. CDR3 sequence: CASSQASGGYVDEQYV. The DNA of the CDR3 is TGTGCCAGCAGCCAAGCTAGCGGGGGCTACGTCGACGAGCAGTACGTC.

This clone is a singleton in its sample. This chain connects TRBV27 to TRBJ1-2, with 8 bases identical to TRBD1. Germline loops: CDR1 MNHEY, CDR2 SMNVEV (reference sequence). The CDR3 totals 15 residues. V lost 3 bases, J lost 2 bases, and 5 bases stayed unmatched. CDR3 amino acids: CASSFRTGRNYGYTF. CDR3 DNA: TGTGCCAGCAGTTTCAGGACAGGGCGCAACTATGGCTACACCTTC.

This clone was seen once. The V and J genes are TRBV3-1 (or the pseudogene TRBV3-2) and TRBJ1-6, with 8 nucleotides matching TRBD1. The junction had 7 bases not matched to a gene; V was cut back by 2 bases and J by 7 bases. Germline V lookup: CDR1 LGHDT, CDR2 YNNKEL (reference sequence). The CDR3 is 16 amino acids. CDR3 DNA sequence: TGTGCCAGCAGCCAAAAAGGACAGGGTAGGAATTCACCCCTCCACTTT. Its protein is CASSQKGQGRNSPLHF.

V usage is TRBV2 and J usage is TRBJ1-5; no definite D call. V lost 7 bases to trimming and J lost 0 bases, with 10 bases between them. The CDR3 is made up of 14 amino acids. Germline lookup yields CDR1 SNHLY and CDR2 FYNNEI. CDR3 protein: CASMRSFSNQPQHF. CDR3 DNA sequence: TGTGCCAGCATGAGGTCTTTTAGCAATCAGCCCCAGCATTTT.

This clone was seen only once. The chain combines TRBV7-4 with TRBJ1-2, with D possibly TRBD1 on 5 matching bases. The germline gives CDR1 SGHVT, CDR2 SQSDAQ. CDR3 length equals 14 residues. The V end lost 5 bases, the J end lost 3 bases, and 13 bases lay between the germline ends. As DNA, the CDR3 is TGTGCCAGCAGCGCTAGGACATCCCACTATGGCTACACCTTC. Translating gives CASSARTSHYGYTF.

Here the CDR3 DNA reads TGCGCCAGCAGCTTGGGTAGCGGGGGGTACCAAGAGACCCAGTACTTC. Translating gives CASSLGSGGYQETQYF. This chain links TRBV5-1 with TRBJ2-5; TRBD2 agrees at 10 bases. This CDR3 contains 16 residues. The ends lost 0 bases at V and 0 bases at J; junction bases unmatched: 2. Germline CDR1 SGHRS, CDR2 YFSETQ.

The rearrangement links TRBV5-1 to TRBJ1-3, with 11 bases aligning to TRBD1. CDR1 and CDR2 (germline): SGHRS, YFSETQ. V lost 4 bases to trimming and J lost 0 bases; unmatched junction nucleotides: 3. The length of the CDR3 is 16 residues. In nucleotides, the CDR3 is TGCGCCAGCAGCCCGGGGACAGGGGGCTCTGGAAACACCATATATTTT. Translating gives CASSPGTGGSGNTIYF.

This sequence joins TRBV5-1 and TRBJ1-1; D remains ambiguous. This CDR3 has 16 amino acids. Trimming pared 3 bases from V and 4 bases from J, leaving 19 bases between. Germline CDR1 is SGHRS and CDR2 is YFSETQ. DNA of the CDR3: TGCGCCAGCAGCTCCGAGGTTGGAAGGATTCGCACTGAAGCTTTCTTT. It is translated as CASSSEVGRIRTEAFF.

This clone was seen a single time. The chain uses TRBV4-2 and TRBJ2-3; the D gene is possibly TRBD2 (6 bases). Looked up from germline, CDR1 is LGHNA and CDR2 is YNFKEQ. There are 16 residues in the CDR3. Trimming cost V 0 bases and J 3 bases, with 13 bases left between them. The CDR3 bases are TGTGCCAGCAGCCAAGAAGTCCGACTAGGAACAGATACGCAGTATTTT. Translating it yields CASSQEVRLGTDTQYF.

This chain joins TRBV5-6 and TRBJ2-1, with D possibly matching TRBD2 (6 bases). This CDR3 is 11 amino acids long. From germline, CDR1 is SGHDT and CDR2 YYEEEE. Trimming pared 1 base from V and 10 bases from J, leaving 6 bases between. CDR3 region: CASSLRGEQFF. In DNA, the CDR3 is TGTGCCAGCAGCTTGCGGGGGGAGCAGTTCTTC.

This rearrangement joins TRBV5-1 to TRBJ2-5, with 14 bases that match TRBD2. Per germline, CDR1 SGHRS and CDR2 YFSETQ. The CDR3 extends over 16 amino acids. Trimming removed 3 bases from V and 5 bases from J; junction bases left unmatched: 6. The CDR3 region is CASSWGLAGELETQYF. CDR3 bases: TGCGCCAGCAGCTGGGGACTAGCGGGGGAGCTTGAGACCCAGTACTTC.

The chain combines TRBV21-1 with TRBJ1-5; the D call TRBD1 from the table was never checked on the DNA. TRBV21-1 is annotated as a pseudogene. This CDR3 has 17 amino acids. DNA for the CDR3: TGTGCCAGCAGCCCCTCTAGGGACAGTTATAGCAATCAGCCCCAGCATTTT. Protein product: CASSPSRDSYSNQPQHF.

The chain uses TRBV2 and TRBJ1-2; 7 positions agree with TRBD1. This CDR3 has 13 residues. Germline V gene lookup returns CDR1 SNHLY and CDR2 FYNNEI. The V segment lost 6 bases and the J segment 7 bases; nucleotides outside the gene matches: 8. In DNA form, the CDR3 reads TGTGCCAGCAGAAGCACAGGGGAATCTGGCTACACCTTC. Amino acids: CASRSTGESGYTF.

V and J are TRBV3-1 (or the pseudogene TRBV3-2) and TRBJ1-1; 7 bases map to TRBD1. The germline V gene encodes CDR1 LGHDT and CDR2 YNNKEL (reference sequence). The CDR3 is 13 residues long. V shed 4 bases, J shed 8 bases, and the junction held 7 bases outside the gene matches. The CDR3 DNA is TGTGCCAGCAGCCCGACCCCCAGGGGGGAAGCTTTCTTT. Encoded protein: CASSPTPRGEAFF.

This chain joins TRBV2 and TRBJ2-3, with TRBD2 matching over 10 bases. Germline V gene data show CDR1 as SNHLY and CDR2 as FYNNEI. This CDR3 region has 15 residues. The CDR3 DNA reads as TGTTTAAGGAGAAGCGGGGGGGGCCTCACAGATACGCAGTATTTT. It encodes CLRRSGGGLTDTQYF.

The V and J genes are TRBV18 and TRBJ1-6; D perhaps matches TRBD1 (6 bases). The CDR3 loop spans 15 amino acids. The germline V and J ends were trimmed by 2 bases and 5 bases, with 10 bases remaining between them. Germline lookup yields CDR1 KGHSH and CDR2 LQKENI. Written as DNA, the CDR3 is TGTGCCAGCTCACCAAGGGACACTAATAATTCACCCCTCCACTTT. Protein: CASSPRDTNNSPLHF.